Shown below are 32 T cell receptor gamma chains from a single sample sequenced in a study of Vδ1+ human thymocytes. RNA was extracted from the cells and then reverse transcribed. The CDR3 regions were amplified by multiplex PCR from V-gene primers to a constant-region primer. TCRdb reran clone calling via CATT on the multiplex PCR reads. Among roughly 6,700 gamma-chain clones listed, roughly 40% were seen once. Study findings and constraints: In the thymus, TRG and TRD repertoires looked highly polyclonal with Gaussian CDR3 lengths.

These TCRs are of unknown antigen specificity. Sequenced input: Vdelta1+ gamma-delta thymocytes from the thymus. Described subset: FACS-sorted CD3+ TCRalphabeta- TCRVdelta1+ TCRVdelta2- thymocytes. The receptor set was obtained from a boy in the first two years of life who had congenital heart surgery.

There are a few counts of this clone. V and J are TRGV5 and TRGJ1 or TRGJ2. The V segment lost 5 bases and the J segment 5 bases; nucleotides outside the gene matches: 12. The CDR3 is 14 residues long. Germline CDR1 reads VINAFY; CDR2 reads YDVSNSKD. Written as DNA, the CDR3 is TGTGCCACCTGGGTCGAAACTCCGAATTATAAGAAACTCTTT. It is translated as CATWVETPNYKKLF.

The rearrangement joins TRGV5 to TRGJ1 or TRGJ2. No J gene is reported in TCRdb; it was inferred here by comparing the DNA with germline. Germline lookup yields CDR1 VINAFY and CDR2 YDVSNSKD. The junction had 5 bases not matched to a gene; V was cut back by 0 bases and J by 9 bases. The CDR3 has 12 amino acids. CDR3 in amino acids: CATWDRPVKKLF. The CDR3 region has the DNA TGTGCCACCTGGGACAGGCCTGTTAAGAAACTCTTT.

The chain joins TRGV2 to TRGJ1 or TRGJ2. The J gene is absent in TCRdb and was assigned here via DNA matching to germline. The CDR3 sequence is 15 residues long. Trimming cost V 0 bases and J 0 bases; bases outside gene matches: 5. Germline V CDR1 and CDR2: EGSNGY, YDSYNSKV. This CDR3 reads CATWDGPENYYKKLF. CDR3 in DNA: TGTGCCACCTGGGACGGGCCGGAGAATTATTATAAGAAACTCTTT.

This rearrangement joins TRGV4 to TRGJ1 or TRGJ2. The J gene is absent in TCRdb and was assigned here via DNA matching to germline. The germline V gene encodes CDR1 EGSTGY and CDR2 YDSYTSSV. CDR3 length: 12 amino acids. J lost 8 bases, V lost 5 bases, and 9 bases had no gene match. The CDR3, as DNA: TGTGCCACCTGGGTGCAGTGGAATAAGAAACTCTTT. Its protein is CATWVQWNKKLF.

Although no V gene was called, TRGJ1 or TRGJ2 is the J gene. The CDR3 has 15 amino acids. The CDR3 loop is CATWDGSSNYYKKLF. Written as DNA, the CDR3 is TGTGCCACCTGGGACGGCTCTTCGAATTATTATAAGAAACTCTTT.

This chain connects TRGV3 to TRGJP2. The J gene was missing in TCRdb and was found by matching the end of the DNA to germline. Germline CDR1 reads VTNTFY; CDR2 reads YDVSTARD (reference sequence). Trimming took 0 bases from V and 6 from J; bases not matched to a gene: 7. There are 15 residues in the CDR3. CDR3 DNA sequence: TGTGCCACCTGGGACAGGGGGATCGGTGATTGGATCAAGACGTTT. Its protein is CATWDRGIGDWIKTF.

This clone was recorded a few times. The rearrangement uses TRGV8 and TRGJ1 or TRGJ2. The J gene, missing from TCRdb, was assigned here through DNA to germline matching. The CDR3 is made up of 9 amino acids. Germline V lookup: CDR1 VENAVY, CDR2 YDSYNSRV. V gave up 2 bases and J gave up 12 bases; unmatched junction bases: 1. The CDR3 region has the DNA TGTGCCACCTGGGATACGAAACTCTTT. The encoded protein is CATWDTKLF.

This clone was recorded a few times. The rearrangement joins TRGV9 to TRGJ1 or TRGJ2. V was clipped by 3 bases and J by 0 bases; unmatched bases: 5. Looked up from germline, CDR1 is GITISATS and CDR2 is ISYDGTV (reference sequence). The CDR3 is 14 amino acids. CDR3 protein: CALWESSNYYKKLF. The CDR3 nucleotides read TGTGCCTTGTGGGAGTCATCGAATTATTATAAGAAACTCTTT.

Points on this clone: The germline gene is not matched at one end of the junction; a read error may be the cause. The rearrangement uses TRGV5 and TRGJ1 or TRGJ2. TCRdb does not report a J gene; here it was assigned by matching the DNA to germline references. Per the germline V gene, CDR1 is VINAFY and CDR2 is YDVSNSKD. This CDR3 is 12 amino acids long. The CDR3 sequence: CATGDRSGKKLF. Written as DNA, the CDR3 is TGTGCCACCGGGGACAGGTCTGGAAAGAAACTCTTT.

The chain links TRGV5 to TRGJP1. The J gene, not given by TCRdb, was assigned here from a germline match of the nucleotide sequence. Germline assignment: CDR1 VINAFY and CDR2 YDVSNSKD. After removal of 1 base from V and 8 bases from J, the junction contained 4 bases not matched to a gene. CDR3 length: 13 amino acids. The CDR3 spells CATWDSVGWFKIF. Here the CDR3 DNA reads TGTGCCACCTGGGACAGTGTCGGTTGGTTCAAGATATTT.

As regards this clone: The junction shows a germline mismatch at one end, possibly a read error. The identical CDR3 is also encoded by other nucleotide sequences in the sample. This chain joins TRGV4 and TRGJ1 or TRGJ2. TCRdb gives no J gene; it was assigned here by matching the DNA to germline. Germline assignment: CDR1 EGSTGY and CDR2 YDSYTSSV. The CDR3 covers 11 residues. CDR3 sequence: CATGDGPKKLF. The CDR3 DNA reads TGTGCCACCGGGGATGGGCCGAAGAAACTCTTT.

The chain uses TRGV3 and TRGJ1 or TRGJ2. No J gene was available from TCRdb, and it was assigned here by a germline match of the DNA. V dropped 3 bases and J dropped 9; count of bases not matched to a gene: 17. The CDR3 is 15 residues long. CDR1 VTNTFY and CDR2 YDVSTARD come from the germline V gene (reference sequence). The CDR3 region has the DNA TGTGCCACCTGGGACGGGGGACGGAGGGGACGTAAGAAACTCTTT. This encodes CATWDGGRRGRKKLF.

The J gene is TRGJP2, the V gene TRGV2. Because TCRdb records no J gene, it was assigned here through a match of the DNA to germline. The CDR3 is 15 residues long. With V trimmed by 9 bases and J by 1 base, 11 bases remained unmatched. Looked up from germline, CDR1 is EGSNGY and CDR2 is YDSYNSKV. In nucleotides, the CDR3 is TGTGCCACCCCCCAGGTAGGTAGTAGTGATTGGATCAAGACGTTT. Its protein product is CATPQVGSSDWIKTF.

V usage is TRGV5 and J usage is TRGJ1 or TRGJ2. Assignment of the J gene here rests on matching the DNA to germline, because TCRdb gives none. This CDR3 has 15 residues. The ends lost 4 bases at V and 3 bases at J; junction bases unmatched: 12. CDR1 VINAFY and CDR2 YDVSNSKD come from the germline V gene. CDR3 residues: CATWEVSVGYYKKLF. For the CDR3, the DNA is TGTGCCACCTGGGAGGTGAGCGTCGGTTATTATAAGAAACTCTTT.

The chain is built from TRGV4 and TRGJ1 or TRGJ2. TCRdb does not report a J gene; here it was assigned by matching the DNA to germline references. The length of the CDR3 is 13 residues. V dropped 6 bases and J dropped 5; count of bases not matched to a gene: 10. CDR1 EGSTGY and CDR2 YDSYTSSV come from the germline V gene. This CDR3 reads CATWPLENYKKLF. CDR3 nucleotide sequence: TGTGCCACCTGGCCCCTGGAGAATTATAAGAAACTCTTT.

The chain is built from TRGV5 and TRGJ1 or TRGJ2. TCRdb records no J gene; here it was assigned by comparing the DNA to germline. The CDR3 spans 16 residues. The germline V gene encodes CDR1 VINAFY and CDR2 YDVSNSKD. The V gene end was trimmed by 1 base and the J gene end by 0 bases; junction bases not matched to a gene: 9. The CDR3 nucleotides read TGTGCCACCTGGGACAGTCGTGATCCGAATTATTATAAGAAACTCTTT. This sequence encodes CATWDSRDPNYYKKLF.

This clone turned up a few times. V is TRGV3 and J is TRGJ1 or TRGJ2. No J gene was available from TCRdb, and it was assigned here by a germline match of the DNA. Germline V gives CDR1 VTNTFY, CDR2 YDVSTARD (reference sequence). The V gene end was trimmed by 0 bases and the J gene end by 5 bases; junction bases not matched to a gene: 10. CDR3 length: 15 residues. Here the CDR3 reads CATWDRPWRDYKKLF. CDR3 coding DNA: TGTGCCACCTGGGACAGGCCGTGGCGCGATTATAAGAAACTCTTT.

The chain uses TRGV4 and TRGJ1 or TRGJ2. Germline CDR1 is EGSTGY and CDR2 is YDSYTSSV. The CDR3 is made up of 12 amino acids. Trimming cost V 5 bases and J 4 bases; bases outside gene matches: 5. This CDR3 is CATWAAYYKKLF. The CDR3 coding sequence is TGTGCCACCTGGGCCGCCTATTATAAGAAACTCTTT.

This rearrangement joins TRGV4 to TRGJ1 or TRGJ2. No J segment appears in TCRdb, so it was assigned here by matching the sequence to germline. The CDR3 is 12 residues long. Germline values: CDR1 EGSTGY, CDR2 YDSYTSSV. With V trimmed by 4 bases and J by 11 bases, 11 bases remained unmatched. The CDR3 DNA reads as TGTGCCACCTGGGACACCCCTATGGAGAAACTCTTT. This sequence encodes CATWDTPMEKLF.

The gene calls are TRGV4 and TRGJ1 or TRGJ2. TCRdb does not report a J gene; here it was assigned by matching the DNA to germline references. This CDR3 has 16 amino acids. The V and J ends lost 5 bases and 9 bases, in that order; junction bases with no gene match: 22. CDR1 is EGSTGY, CDR2 YDSYTSSV, per germline. The CDR3 sequence is CATWGRPFLGDPKKLF. CDR3 sequence (DNA): TGTGCCACCTGGGGCCGTCCCTTCCTGGGGGACCCTAAGAAACTCTTT.

With respect to this clone: Within the sample, other DNA sequences also encode this same CDR3. The chain joins TRGV5 to TRGJ1 or TRGJ2. TCRdb does not report a J gene; here it was assigned by matching the DNA to germline references. Looked up from germline, CDR1 is VINAFY and CDR2 is YDVSNSKD. With 0 bases clipped from V and 7 bases from J, the junction kept 6 bases outside the gene matches. This CDR3 has 13 residues. DNA of the CDR3: TGTGCCACCTGGGACAGGCGAGGGTATAAGAAACTCTTT. It is translated as CATWDRRGYKKLF.

No V gene was called here, but the J gene is TRGJ1 or TRGJ2. The CDR3 is 13 amino acids. DNA of the CDR3: TGTGCCTTGTGGGAGTTTAGTTATTATAAGAAACTCTTT. It encodes CALWEFSYYKKLF.

This clone was found a few times. J is TRGJ1 or TRGJ2 and V is TRGV5. No J gene was available from TCRdb, and it was assigned here by a germline match of the DNA. J lost 4 bases, V lost 5 bases, and 2 bases had no gene match. The germline V gene encodes CDR1 VINAFY and CDR2 YDVSNSKD. The CDR3 loop spans 11 amino acids. The CDR3 reads CATWAYYKKLF. CDR3 nucleotide sequence: TGTGCCACCTGGGCCTATTATAAGAAACTCTTT.

This clone was detected only a few times. The genes are TRGV9 and TRGJ1 or TRGJ2. This CDR3 region has 13 residues. Germline CDR1 reads GITISATS; CDR2 reads ISYDGTV (reference sequence). Trimming removed 4 bases from V and 4 bases from J; junction bases left unmatched: 7. Here the CDR3 DNA reads TGTGCCTTGTGGGACCATACCTATTATAAGAAACTCTTT. Translation: CALWDHTYYKKLF.

The chain links TRGV3 to TRGJ1 or TRGJ2. Trimming cost V 0 bases and J 7 bases; bases outside gene matches: 6. CDR3 size: 13 residues. The germline V gene encodes CDR1 VTNTFY and CDR2 YDVSTARD (reference sequence). The DNA of the CDR3 is TGTGCCACCTGGGACAGGCTGTTATATAAGAAACTCTTT. It is translated as CATWDRLLYKKLF.

The rearrangement links TRGV3 to TRGJ1 or TRGJ2. TCRdb is silent on the J gene; assignment here came from matching the DNA to germline. Germline values: CDR1 VTNTFY, CDR2 YDVSTARD (reference sequence). V lost 0 bases, J lost 6 bases, and 5 bases stayed unmatched. The CDR3 has 13 residues. The CDR3 coding sequence is TGTGCCACCTGGGACAGGCGATCTTATAAGAAACTCTTT. It translates to CATWDRRSYKKLF.

V is TRGV8 and J is TRGJP2. The CDR3 has 14 amino acids. V shed 5 bases and J 0 bases; nucleotides not matched to a gene: 3. Germline loops: CDR1 VENAVY, CDR2 YDSYNSRV. CDR3 in amino acids: CATWANSSDWIKTF. CDR3 in DNA: TGTGCCACCTGGGCCAATAGTAGTGATTGGATCAAGACGTTT.

Comment on this clone: The sample holds other DNA sequences that translate to the same CDR3. The chain recombines TRGV4 with TRGJ1 or TRGJ2. The CDR3 length is 12 residues. The trim removed 3 bases at V and 4 bases at J, leaving 3 bases unmatched. Germline CDR1 is EGSTGY and CDR2 is YDSYTSSV. The DNA for the CDR3 is TGTGCCACCTGGGATCGGTATTATAAGAAACTCTTT. Amino acid sequence: CATWDRYYKKLF.

The chain couples TRGV4 to TRGJ1 or TRGJ2. The V gene's germline CDR1 is EGSTGY and CDR2 YDSYTSSV. The CDR3 extends over 13 amino acids. V was pared by 6 bases and J by 5 bases, with 10 bases of the junction left unmatched. The DNA of the CDR3 is TGTGCCACCTGGACCCTGGCGGATTATAAGAAACTCTTT. Translation: CATWTLADYKKLF.

This clone occurred a few times. V gene TRGV9 combines with J gene TRGJP1. The CDR3 runs 11 residues. Germline V lookup: CDR1 GITISATS, CDR2 ISYDGTV (reference sequence). Losses at the gene ends were 2 bases for V and 12 bases for J; bases not matched to a gene: 3. The chain's CDR3 is CALWEARFKIF. CDR3 nucleotide sequence: TGTGCCTTGTGGGAGGCCAGGTTCAAGATATTT.

Worth noting for this clone: A much larger clone lies a single base off, so this may be a read error. No J gene call was made, and the V gene is TRGV3. Germline V gene lookup returns CDR1 VTNTFY and CDR2 YDVSTARD (reference sequence). The CDR3 is 12 amino acids. DNA for the CDR3: TGTGCCACCTGGGACAGGCGGTATAAGAAACTCTTC. Amino acid sequence: CATWDRRYKKLF.

This clone came up once. The chain links TRGV4 to TRGJ1 or TRGJ2. Here the J gene came from matching the DNA to germline, since TCRdb omits it. With 5 bases clipped from V and 7 bases from J, the junction kept 11 bases outside the gene matches. Germline-derived CDR1 and CDR2 are EGSTGY and YDSYTSSV. The CDR3 covers 13 residues. As DNA, the CDR3 is TGTGCCACCTGGGTTCGGAGGAGGTATAAGAAACTCTTT. It specifies CATWVRRRYKKLF.